Below, 17 T cell receptor beta chains from the same sample are listed, as sequenced in a study of blood T cell repertoires in COVID-19. The repertoire was sequenced with immunoSEQ multiplex PCR; TCRdb's copy has only in-frame clones and lacks some. The sample has roughly 45,000 clones; just over 90% are singletons. The sequenced sample consisted of peripheral blood. These receptors were obtained from a man aged 60 to 69 with COVID-19, enrolled during active disease.

The table lists this clone with a count of one. The V and J genes are TRBV7-9 and TRBJ1-1; tentatively, D is TRBD1 (5 bases). V lost 3 bases and J lost 1, with 12 bases in between. The CDR3 runs to 15 residues. CDR1 and CDR2 from the germline V gene are SEHNR and FQNEAQ (reference sequence). CDR3 nucleotide sequence: TGTGCCAGCAGCTTCGCCCGAGACAGGAACACTGAAGCTTTCTTT. Its protein product is CASSFARDRNTEAFF.

The rearrangement joins TRBV28 to TRBJ1-6, with D unresolved. CDR1 is MDHEN, CDR2 SYDVKM, per germline. Trimming took off 5 bases at V and 10 bases at J, with 12 bases between the two ends. This CDR3 is 13 amino acids long. CDR3 nucleotides: TGTGCCAGCAGTCCCCTCTTCAGGTCACCCCTCCACTTT. It encodes CASSPLFRSPLHF.

This sequence joins TRBV19 and TRBJ2-3; 11 bases match TRBD2. CDR1 and CDR2 from the germline V gene are LNHDA and SQIVND (reference sequence). The trim removed 5 bases at V and 9 bases at J, leaving 13 bases unmatched. The CDR3 runs to 16 residues. In DNA form, the CDR3 reads TGTGCCAGTAGTCTCTCACTAGCGGGGGCTTCGGGGACGCAGTATTTT. It yields the protein CASSLSLAGASGTQYF.

This chain joins TRBV7-9 and TRBJ1-2, with D possibly TRBD1 on 6 matching bases. The CDR3 runs 14 residues. Between the trimmed V and J ends, which lost 5 bases and 1 base, there was a span of 11 bases. Germline CDR1 reads SEHNR; CDR2 reads FQNEAQ (reference sequence). The CDR3 DNA reads as TGTGCCAGCAGCCCACAGGGTGGTAACTATGGCTACACCTTC. Encoded protein: CASSPQGGNYGYTF. Filled out from reference TRBV7-9 and TRBJ1-2, the complete variable domain reads DTGVSQNPRHKITKRGQNVTFRCDPISEHNRLYWYRQTLGQGPEFLTYFQNEAQLEKSRLLSDRFSAERPKGSFSTLEIQRTEQGDSAMYLCASSPQGGNYGYTFGSGTRLTVV.

This chain uses TRBV7-9 with TRBJ1-6, with D unclear. Germline V CDR1 and CDR2: SEHNR, FQNEAQ (reference sequence). The germline V and J ends were trimmed by 1 base and 3 bases, with 7 bases remaining between them. This CDR3 has 15 amino acids. The CDR3 region has the DNA TGTGCCAGCAGCTTAGATGGGAGCTATAATTCACCCCTCCACTTT. Its protein product is CASSLDGSYNSPLHF.

The chain joins TRBV19 to TRBJ2-3; the match to TRBD2 covers 9 bases. The V and J ends lost 5 bases and 0 bases, in that order; junction bases with no gene match: 12. Germline-derived CDR1 and CDR2 are LNHDA and SQIVND (reference sequence). This CDR3 comprises 18 residues. CDR3 in amino acids: CASSVRPFSGGSTDTQYF. As DNA, the CDR3 is TGTGCCAGTAGTGTCCGACCCTTTAGCGGGGGTAGCACAGATACGCAGTATTTT.

The chain is built from TRBV19 and TRBJ1-6; the match to TRBD1 covers 9 bases. With V trimmed by 5 bases and J by 5 bases, 1 base remained unmatched. From germline, CDR1 is LNHDA and CDR2 SQIVND (reference sequence). The CDR3 covers 14 residues. CDR3: CASSGQGNNSPLHF. For the CDR3, the DNA is TGTGCCAGTAGTGGACAGGGGAATAATTCACCCCTCCACTTT.

The chain is built from TRBV9 and TRBJ1-4, with D maybe TRBD1 (5 bases). Trimming removed 1 base at V and 5 bases at J, with 6 bases between. Germline V gene lookup returns CDR1 SGDLS and CDR2 YYNGEE. The CDR3 runs to 13 residues. DNA of the CDR3: TGTGCCAGCAGCGTATCAGGGAATGAAAAACTGTTTTTT. Protein sequence: CASSVSGNEKLFF.

The V and J genes are TRBV27 and TRBJ2-7, with 13 positions matching TRBD2. Germline loops: CDR1 MNHEY, CDR2 SMNVEV (reference sequence). With V trimmed by 4 bases and J by 0 bases, 9 bases remained unmatched. The CDR3 covers 18 residues. CDR3 DNA sequence: TGTGCCAGCAGTTCCATTAAACTAGCGGGAGGGAGCTCCTACGAGCAGTACTTC. This translates into CASSSIKLAGGSSYEQYF.

The J gene is TRBJ1-1, the V gene TRBV15; no clear D gene. Per germline, CDR1 LNHNV and CDR2 YYDKDF (reference sequence). The CDR3 extends over 15 amino acids. The V and J ends lost 0 bases and 4 bases respectively, with 12 bases between them. This CDR3 reads CATSRDRSGTTEAFF. The DNA for the CDR3 is TGTGCCACCAGCAGAGATCGGTCGGGTACCACTGAAGCTTTCTTT.

There are a few counts of this clone. The chain recombines TRBV6-5 with TRBJ1-2; TRBD1 agrees at 12 bases. The CDR3 covers 14 residues. Per germline, CDR1 MNHEY and CDR2 SVGAGI. Trimming at V came to 8 bases and at J to 4 bases, leaving 5 bases not matched to a gene. CDR3 sequence reads: CASWDRGQGYGYTF. The CDR3 DNA reads as TGTGCCAGCTGGGACAGGGGGCAAGGCTATGGCTACACCTTC.

V usage is TRBV4-1 and J usage is TRBJ1-2; 10 bases align to TRBD1. Germline lookup yields CDR1 MGHRA and CDR2 YSYEKL. The ends lost 1 base at V and 4 bases at J; junction bases unmatched: 6. This CDR3 region has 16 residues. In nucleotides, the CDR3 is TGCGCCAGCAGCCAAGTCCCGGGACAGGGGAGCTATGGCTACACCTTC. Amino acid sequence: CASSQVPGQGSYGYTF.

This clone came up once. The chain joins TRBV14 to TRBJ2-7, with TRBD1 identical over 8 bases. Germline V gene lookup returns CDR1 SGHDN and CDR2 FVKESK. The CDR3 consists of 15 residues. Trimming cost V 4 bases and J 4 bases; bases outside gene matches: 9. CDR3 bases: TGTGCCAGCAGCCCCTCGCGGACAGGGTATTACGAGCAGTACTTC. This codes for CASSPSRTGYYEQYF.

The V call is TRBV5-1, the J call TRBJ1-3, with unresolved D. This CDR3 contains 15 residues. The V gene's germline CDR1 is SGHRS and CDR2 YFSETQ. V was clipped by 4 bases and J by 0 bases, with 11 bases between them. CDR3 DNA sequence: TGCGCCAGCAGCCCGGACGGGAGCTCTGGAAACACCATATATTTT. Its protein is CASSPDGSSGNTIYF.

V and J are TRBV3-1 (or the pseudogene TRBV3-2) and TRBJ2-7; maybe TRBD1 (6 bases). In germline, CDR1 is LGHDT, CDR2 YNNKEL (reference sequence). The V end was cut by 7 bases, the J end by 1 base, with 17 bases between. This CDR3 contains 15 residues. CDR3 residues: CASKTGLEGSYEQYF. The CDR3 bases are TGTGCCAGCAAAACAGGGCTAGAAGGGTCCTACGAGCAGTACTTC.

In its sample, this clone was seen once. The J gene is TRBJ1-5, the V gene TRBV6-1; a weak D match, TRBD1 (5 bases). Trimming took off 1 base at V and 0 bases at J, with 7 bases between the two ends. Germline CDR1 is MNHNS and CDR2 is SASEGT. This CDR3 is 15 amino acids long. The CDR3 protein is CASSEGQFSNQPQHF. CDR3 nucleotides: TGTGCCAGCAGTGAAGGACAGTTTAGCAATCAGCCCCAGCATTTT.

The V gene is TRBV2, the J gene TRBJ2-7, with 9 bases matching TRBD1. CDR3 length: 16 residues. Germline CDR1 is SNHLY and CDR2 is FYNNEI. After removal of 6 bases from V and 2 bases from J, the junction contained 11 bases not matched to a gene. The chain's CDR3 is CASSLMDRGPTYEQYF. CDR3 bases: TGTGCCAGCAGCTTAATGGACAGGGGACCAACCTACGAGCAGTACTTC. The whole variable domain, remainder taken from reference TRBV2 and TRBJ2-7, is EPEVTQTPSHQVTQMGQEVILRCVPISNHLYFYWYRQILGQKVEFLVSFYNNEISEKSEIFDDQFSVERPDGSNFTLKIRSTKLEDSAMYFCASSLMDRGPTYEQYFGPGTRLTVT.